This TCR beta chain was obtained from a study of response to subunit inactivated influenza vaccine. Study results and limitations: New T cells are recruited in small numbers by each seasonal influenza vaccination, according to the authors' suggestion.

This clonotype was detected only a few times. Its antigen remains unidentified. One entry per CDR3 protein, called by TCRdb with MiXCR from the RT-PCR reads. The sample carries around 760,000 distinct CDR3 sequences, approximately 14% recorded once. From germline, CDR1 is PRHDT and CDR2 FYEKMQ (reference sequence). The J segment lost 7 bases and the V segment lost 5 bases, leaving 9 bases of the junction unmatched. There are 14 residues in the CDR3. This TCR derives from a man aged 50-60 years who received an inactivated influenza vaccine. The material was PBMCs from blood, obtained less than 15 days before vaccination. This chain links TRBV13 with TRBJ2-7; 9 bases fit TRBD1. CDR3 coding DNA: TGTGCCAGCAGCCTCCGGGACAGGGCGGGGGAGCAGTACTTC. The encoded protein is CASSLRDRAGEQYF.